This passage covers 21 T cell receptor beta chains from one sample sequenced in a study of blood T cell repertoires in COVID-19. Assay: immunoSEQ multiplex PCR; the TCRdb copy retains only in-frame clones and omits some. The sample contains 210,000 or so clones, around 80% of which appear only once. The sample was peripheral blood. The receptors were sampled from a human donor in a cohort sampled during active COVID-19.

This chain links TRBV27 with TRBJ2-3, with D possibly being TRBD1 (6 bases). V dropped 10 bases and J dropped 1 base, with 21 bases sitting between them. The CDR3 consists of 16 residues. The V gene's germline CDR1 is MNHEY and CDR2 SMNVEV (reference sequence). CDR3 protein: CATLPGVRSGTDTQYF. The CDR3 nucleotides are TGTGCCACCCTACCAGGGGTCAGAAGCGGCACAGATACGCAGTATTTT.

The chain is built from TRBV2 and TRBJ1-3, with D hard to call. With 0 bases removed from V and 0 bases from J, the gap between germline ends came to 9 bases. This CDR3 has 16 residues. CDR1 and CDR2 from the germline V gene are SNHLY and FYNNEI. As DNA, the CDR3 is TGTGCCAGCAGTGAAGCCCCAGGCCGCTCTGGAAACACCATATATTTT. This codes for CASSEAPGRSGNTIYF.

The chain employs TRBV5-8 and TRBJ2-5, with 12 bases lining up with TRBD2. Germline V gene lookup returns CDR1 SGHTS and CDR2 YDEGEE. The CDR3 has 16 residues. The J segment lost 5 bases and the V segment lost 0 bases, leaving 5 bases of the junction unmatched. The CDR3 coding sequence is TGTGCCAGCAGCTTGGGACTAGCGGGAGAAGTGGAGACCCAGTACTTC. It codes for CASSLGLAGEVETQYF.

The V gene is TRBV7-2, the J gene TRBJ1-5; D is uncertain. V was pared by 1 base and J by 8 bases, with 9 bases between. This CDR3 region has 13 residues. Germline CDR1 SGHTA, CDR2 FQGNSA. CDR3: CASSLESRKPQHF. DNA for the CDR3: TGTGCCAGCAGCTTAGAATCGCGAAAGCCCCAGCATTTT.

This clone was counted a single time. The V and J genes are TRBV7-3 and TRBJ2-2; 7 bases match TRBD1. The V gene end was trimmed by 5 bases and the J gene end by 2 bases; junction bases not matched to a gene: 5. This CDR3 has 15 residues. The germline V gene has CDR1 SGHTA and CDR2 FQGTGA. CDR3: CASSRGQPNTGELFF. The CDR3 DNA follows: TGTGCCAGCAGCCGGGGACAGCCCAACACCGGGGAGCTGTTTTTT.

V usage is TRBV27 and J usage is TRBJ2-6, with D perhaps matching TRBD2 (6 bases). The germline V gene encodes CDR1 MNHEY and CDR2 SMNVEV (reference sequence). The CDR3 loop spans 18 amino acids. The V end was cut by 8 bases, the J end by 0 bases, with 20 bases between. The CDR3 loop reads CASLGVGGPSSGANVLTF. The CDR3 nucleotides are TGTGCCAGCCTCGGCGTAGGAGGGCCCAGCTCTGGGGCCAACGTCCTGACTTTC.

This chain connects TRBV15 to TRBJ2-1; 7 bases fit TRBD2. Germline CDR1 LNHNV, CDR2 YYDKDF (reference sequence). The CDR3 spans 16 residues. Losses at the gene ends were 3 bases for V and 7 bases for J; bases not matched to a gene: 12. Here the CDR3 DNA reads TGTGCCACCAGCAGTCTCGGTAAGGGGCGGGGGAATGAGCAGTTCTTC. Protein product: CATSSLGKGRGNEQFF.

J is TRBJ2-5 and V is TRBV5-6; no reliable D call. Trimming shortened V by 1 base and J by 0 bases, and 7 bases separated the two germline ends. Germline values: CDR1 SGHDT, CDR2 YYEEEE. CDR3 length: 14 residues. CDR3 sequence reads: CASSLWRNQETQYF. As DNA, the CDR3 is TGTGCCAGCAGCTTGTGGCGGAACCAAGAGACCCAGTACTTC.

This chain joins TRBV18 and TRBJ2-7; TRBD2 agrees at 7 bases. V was clipped by 6 bases and J by 4 bases; unmatched bases: 15. The CDR3 runs 16 residues. Germline V gene sequence: CDR1 KGHSH, CDR2 LQKENI. The CDR3 protein is CASSVGMGGPGYEQYF. CDR3 nucleotides: TGTGCCAGCTCCGTTGGAATGGGAGGGCCCGGTTACGAGCAGTACTTC.

In nucleotides, the CDR3 is TGTGCCAGCAGTGACTCGAAGAGCTCAGGGGGTTCCTACGAGCAGTACTTC. Translated, it gives CASSDSKSSGGSYEQYF. The V and J genes are TRBV6-4 and TRBJ2-7, with 7 bases lining up with TRBD1. The CDR3 consists of 17 residues. Germline V CDR1 and CDR2: MRHNA, SNTAGT. The ends lost 0 bases at V and 1 base at J; junction bases unmatched: 9.

The chain carries TRBV28 and TRBJ2-7; 11 nucleotides line up with TRBD1. This CDR3 has 14 residues. CDR1 is MDHEN and CDR2 is SYDVKM in the germline V gene. Germline trimming cut 5 bases from V and 5 bases from J; bases unmatched to any gene: 5. Here the CDR3 reads CASSVGTGGDEQYF. The CDR3 DNA reads TGTGCCAGCAGTGTTGGGACAGGGGGAGACGAGCAGTACTTC.

The chain has TRBV16 and TRBJ2-1; possible D gene TRBD2, 5 bases. This CDR3 contains 14 residues. Germline values: CDR1 KGHSY, CDR2 FQNENV. Trimming took 2 bases from V and 7 from J, leaving 12 bases between them. The CDR3 DNA is TGTGCCAGCAGCCAAAGGGCGGGTGGTAATGAGCAGTTCTTC. This sequence encodes CASSQRAGGNEQFF. Variable domain in full (rest from reference TRBV16 and TRBJ2-1): GEEVAQTPKHLVRGEGQKAKLYCAPIKGHSYVFWYQQVLKNEFKFLISFQNENVFDETGMPKERFSAKCLPNSPCSLEIQATKLEDSAVYFCASSQRAGGNEQFFGPGTRLTVL.

The V and J genes are TRBV4-3 and TRBJ2-4; D may be TRBD1 (5 bases). V was shortened by 0 bases and J by 0 bases, with 9 bases between the two germline ends. The V gene's germline CDR1 is LGHNA and CDR2 YSLEER. CDR3 length: 16 amino acids. The DNA for the CDR3 is TGCGCCAGCAGCCAAGAGGTGGGGCTAGCCAAAAACATTCAGTACTTC. Protein: CASSQEVGLAKNIQYF.

The genes are TRBV10-3 and TRBJ2-1; 11 bases map to TRBD2. The ends lost 10 bases at V and 6 bases at J; junction bases unmatched: 8. The germline CDR1 and CDR2 sequences are ENHRY and SYGVKD. The CDR3 runs 14 residues. The CDR3 loop reads CATKLAGEVNEQFF. The CDR3 DNA is TGTGCCACCAAACTAGCGGGAGAAGTCAATGAGCAGTTCTTC.

For this clone: The same CDR3 arises from other DNA sequences in this sample as well. The rearrangement uses TRBV19 and TRBJ2-3, with 14 positions matching TRBD2. The CDR3 sequence is 16 residues long. After removal of 1 base from V and 6 bases from J, the junction contained 3 bases not matched to a gene. Germline CDR1 LNHDA, CDR2 SQIVND (reference sequence). In nucleotides, the CDR3 is TGTGCCAGTAGTATAGGACTAGCGGGAGGGCCGGATACGCAGTATTTT. This sequence encodes CASSIGLAGGPDTQYF.

In this sample, this clone turned up once. The V gene is TRBV7-7, the J gene TRBJ2-1; D is possibly TRBD1 (6 bases). The CDR3 is 16 residues long. From germline, CDR1 is SSHAT and CDR2 FNYEAQ (reference sequence). Trimming removed 7 bases at V and 6 bases at J, with 22 bases between. CDR3: CASTLQGRRGCNEQFF. The CDR3 DNA reads TGTGCCAGCACCCTACAGGGTCGAAGGGGCTGCAATGAGCAGTTCTTC.

The V gene is TRBV11-3, the J gene TRBJ2-1; possibly TRBD2 for D (6 bases). Germline V gene sequence: CDR1 SGHNT, CDR2 YENEEA. There are 13 residues in the CDR3. With 2 bases removed from V and 8 bases from J, the gap between germline ends came to 10 bases. This chain's CDR3 is CASSLMGGDEQFF. DNA for the CDR3: TGTGCCAGCAGCTTAATGGGAGGAGATGAGCAGTTCTTC.

The V and J genes are TRBV6-5 and TRBJ1-1; D is unclear. Germline CDR1 and CDR2: MNHEY and SVGAGI. The CDR3 extends over 14 amino acids. The V end lost 4 bases, the J end lost 2 bases, and 11 bases lay between the germline ends. The CDR3 DNA is TGTGCCAGCAGTTCTCCCGGGAAAAACACTGAAGCTTTCTTT. Protein product: CASSSPGKNTEAFF.

This clone was seen only a few times. The V call is TRBV28, the J call TRBJ1-5, with D possibly being TRBD1 (5 bases). Germline V gene lookup returns CDR1 MDHEN and CDR2 SYDVKM. Trimming shortened V by 7 bases and J by 3 bases, and 16 bases separated the two germline ends. This CDR3 has 15 amino acids. CDR3 sequence reads: CASTLPGGNNQPQHF. CDR3 bases: TGTGCCAGCACCCTCCCCGGGGGTAACAATCAGCCCCAGCATTTT.

Only one count was recorded for this clone. The V and J genes are TRBV18 and TRBJ1-4; D is unresolved. V was pared by 2 bases and J by 1 base, with 14 bases between. CDR3 length equals 17 residues. Germline loops: CDR1 KGHSH, CDR2 LQKENI. The CDR3 region has the DNA TGTGCCAGCTCACCATCGTCCCCGACTAAAACTAATGAAAAACTGTTTTTT. Translated, it gives CASSPSSPTKTNEKLFF.

This rearrangement joins TRBV4-2 to TRBJ2-1; 9 positions agree with TRBD2. V lost 0 bases and J lost 6; bases outside the gene matches: 3. Germline CDR1 and CDR2: LGHNA and YNFKEQ. The CDR3 contains 15 residues. CDR3 sequence reads: CASSQDQGLANEQFF. CDR3 coding DNA: TGTGCCAGCAGCCAAGATCAGGGACTAGCCAATGAGCAGTTCTTC.